This T cell receptor (beta chain) was recorded in a study of PD-1 blockade in classical Hodgkin lymphoma. Overall study findings and caveats: Patients excluded were those beginning nivolumab under 1 year after ASCT. CD4+ TCR diversity climbed significantly by C4D1, unlike CD8+ TCR diversity.

The data were produced by immunoSEQ multiplex PCR, yet TCRdb's version contains in-frame clones alone and is incomplete. The data hold around 25,000 clones, with around 85% observed a single time. In regard to this clone: Its antigen is unknown.

The time point is: cycle 4 day 1 (C4D1), after six to seven weeks of nivolumab. Each and every patient relapsed after autologous stem cell transplantation, and patients got differing brentuximab vedotin exposure. CD4+ T cells were purified from thawed PBMCs by negative selection. Best outcomes ranged across complete response, partial response and progressive disease. The sample consisted of CD4+ T cells from blood, taken before the fourth cycle of nivolumab. The source of this sequence is a human donor with classical Hodgkin lymphoma.

DNA of the CDR3: TGCGCCAGCAGCACTAGCGGGGGGGACACTGAAGCTTTCTTT. Amino acids: CASSTSGGDTEAFF. The J gene is TRBJ1-1, the V gene TRBV5-1; maybe TRBD1 (5 bases). Trimming shortened V by 4 bases and J by 3 bases, and 13 bases separated the two germline ends. The V gene's germline CDR1 is SGHRS and CDR2 YFSETQ. CDR3 length: 14 residues.